This T cell receptor beta chain stems from a study of T cells in Graves' hyperthyroidism and ophthalmopathy (dated by TCRdb to between 2018 and 2021). At the level of the whole study: Peripheral blood samples were taken at the time of initial diagnosis, prior to any treatment. TCR V-J signatures able to tell the groups apart were searched for in a discovery cohort of 95 or so patients, of whom over 40 had Graves' ophthalmopathy and about 60 had stable Graves' hyperthyroidism. Whether ophthalmopathy could be predicted prospectively was tested in an independent validation cohort made up of fewer than 20 hyperthyroidism patients plus 17 patients who later progressed to ophthalmopathy. For training and testing, the 100 or so patients in the discovery cohort were randomly divided in a 7:3 ratio. Thyroid tissue and blood T-cell repertoires from six Graves' hyperthyroidism patients were also compared in the study. After blood sampling, hyperthyroidism patients were treated with methimazole at a starting dose of 30 mg daily, and ophthalmopathy patients were treated with high-dose intravenous methylprednisolone. According to the paper, TCR Vbeta CDR3 sequencing was carried out on roughly 130 peripheral blood samples, which came from under 50 ophthalmopathy, roughly 75 hyperthyroidism and roughly 17 progressor patients. What the research found in general, with its limitations: Ophthalmopathy was separated from stable hyperthyroidism by a 13 V-J signature model, with around 90% sensitivity and 81% to 83% specificity obtained in cross-validation and 80%/75% obtained in testing. Sample size was not statistically predetermined, and investigators were not blinded to group allocation. In validation, progression to ophthalmopathy was predicted by the model with 70% to 71% sensitivity and nearly 75% specificity, a median of approximately 6.5 months before onset. Most expanded thyroid clonotypes (frequency above 0.001) were also detected in blood, suggesting blood repertoires may reflect thyroid immune responses.

The sample holds a few counts of this clonotype. No antigen is known for it. Per-base qualities were not stored, and no clone one base away is much larger. TCR beta CDR3 regions were amplified from RNA transcripts. The TCR CDR3 was subjected to a first round of RT-PCR using the HTBI primer set and the Qiagen OneStep RT-PCR kit. Libraries were constructed in a second round of multiplex PCR, after which size selection and purification were carried out. Paired-end sequencing of the libraries was performed with 100 bp reads on an Illumina HiSeq2000. In the source study's methods: SOAPnuke was used to process the raw data, removing reads that contained adapters or uncalled bases, had a mean Phred below 15, or lacked an exact match to the constant primer or identifier. High-quality paired reads were merged with COPE v1.2.5, and unique nucleotide sequences were defined as clonotypes. MiTCR v1.1 was used to align the clonotypes against IMGT TRBV, TRBD and TRBJ reference segments. Only V-J combinations with frequency above 0.0001, covering about 99% of repertoires, were analysed. A TCS score was defined as the ratio of F50 (clonal expansion) to E x V (chaos), with BLOSUM62-based TCRdist applied between CDR3 peptides within each V-J. Welch's t-statistics and random forest reduced fewer than 600 V-J features to 13, which were used in a naive Bayes classifier (R e1071). The raw public data were reprocessed by TCRdb itself: fastp quality trimming at Q25, MiXCR clonotype calling, in-frame beta chains only. One record per CDR3 amino acid sequence lists the most common genes and DNA. TCRdb's processing, not the authors' own work, is the source of the V and J calls. The sample includes about 570,000 distinct CDR3 sequences, with roughly 15% observed a single time. The top ten constitute approximately 15% of the sample.

V sheds 2 bases and J sheds 7 bases, leaving 12 bases between their ends. Its CDR3 holds 15 amino acids, cysteine through phenylalanine. Only CDR3 DNA remains: 45 bases, in frame from the first base. Graves' hyperthyroidism was defined as stable when no progression to ophthalmopathy occurred over 18 months of follow-up. Hyperthyroidism patients were newly diagnosed, had a disease duration of under 2 months, and were aged 18 to 65 years. Exclusion was applied to patients with uncontrolled infections, other autoimmune diseases, pregnancy or lactation. Diagnoses relied on clinical symptoms, serum thyroxine and TRAb, thyroid ultrasound and orbital computed tomography. PBMCs were isolated from 10 ml of fresh peripheral blood by Ficoll-Paque density gradient centrifugation. Trizol reagent was used to extract total RNA, and RNA quality was then checked on an Agilent 2100 Bioanalyzer.

The TCR sequence derives from a woman between 40 and 50 years old with Graves' hyperthyroidism. The sample consisted of blood. In this chain, TRBV12-3 or TRBV12-4 is recombined with TRBJ1-6, with the D segment identity uncertain. The sequenced DNA: TGTGCCAGCAGTTTAAGTGGGAGAGTAAATTCACCCCTCCACTTT. It translates to CASSLSGRVNSPLHF.